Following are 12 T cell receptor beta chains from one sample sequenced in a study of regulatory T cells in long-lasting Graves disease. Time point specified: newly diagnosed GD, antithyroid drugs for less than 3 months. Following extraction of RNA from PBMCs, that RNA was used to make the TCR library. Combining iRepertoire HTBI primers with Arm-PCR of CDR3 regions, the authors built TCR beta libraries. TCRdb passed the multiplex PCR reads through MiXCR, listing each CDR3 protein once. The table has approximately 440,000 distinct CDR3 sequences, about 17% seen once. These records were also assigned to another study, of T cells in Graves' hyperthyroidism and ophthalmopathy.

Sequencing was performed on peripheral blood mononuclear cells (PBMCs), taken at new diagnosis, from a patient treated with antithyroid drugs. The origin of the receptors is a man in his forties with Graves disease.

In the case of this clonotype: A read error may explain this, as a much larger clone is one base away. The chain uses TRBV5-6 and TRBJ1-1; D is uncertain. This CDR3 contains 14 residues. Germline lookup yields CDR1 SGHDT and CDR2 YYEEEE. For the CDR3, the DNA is TGTGCCAGCAGTTCGGCGTGGTTCGTCACTGAAACTTTCTTT. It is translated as CASSSAWFVTETFF.

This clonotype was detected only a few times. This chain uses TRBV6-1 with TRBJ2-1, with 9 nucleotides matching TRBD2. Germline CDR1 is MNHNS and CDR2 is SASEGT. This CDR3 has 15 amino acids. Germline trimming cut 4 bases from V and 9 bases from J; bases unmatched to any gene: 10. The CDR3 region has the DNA TGTGCCAGCAGTGTAAAAGCGGGAGGAGTGGGTGAGCAGTTCTTC. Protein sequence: CASSVKAGGVGEQFF.

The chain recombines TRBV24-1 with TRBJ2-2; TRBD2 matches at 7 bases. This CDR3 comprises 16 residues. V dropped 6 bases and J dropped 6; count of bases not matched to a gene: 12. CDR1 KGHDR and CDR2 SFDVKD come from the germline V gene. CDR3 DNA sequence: TGTGCCACCAGTAGTGGCTCGCGGGGGAAGGCCGGGGAGCTGTTTTTT. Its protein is CATSSGSRGKAGELFF.

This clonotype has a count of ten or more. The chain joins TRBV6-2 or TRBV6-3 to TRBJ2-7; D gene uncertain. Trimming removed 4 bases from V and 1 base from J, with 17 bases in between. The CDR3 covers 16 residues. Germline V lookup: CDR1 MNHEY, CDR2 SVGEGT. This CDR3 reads CASSSTRNGPSYEQYF. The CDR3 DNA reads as TGTGCCAGCAGTTCCACTCGAAACGGACCATCCTACGAGCAGTACTTC.

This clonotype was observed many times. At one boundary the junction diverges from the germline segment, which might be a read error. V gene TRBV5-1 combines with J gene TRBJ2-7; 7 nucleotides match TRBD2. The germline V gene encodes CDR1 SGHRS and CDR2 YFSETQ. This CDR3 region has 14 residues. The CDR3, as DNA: TGTGCCAGCAGCCTAGTCCCGGGAGGTTACGAGCAGTACTTC. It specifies CASSLVPGGYEQYF. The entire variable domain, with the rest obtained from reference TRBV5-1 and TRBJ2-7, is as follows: KAGVTQTPRYLIKTRGQQVTLSCSPISGHRSVSWYQQTPGQGLQFLFEYFSETQRNKGNFPGRFSGRQFSNSRSEMNVSTLELGDSALYLCASSLVPGGYEQYFGPGTRLTVT.

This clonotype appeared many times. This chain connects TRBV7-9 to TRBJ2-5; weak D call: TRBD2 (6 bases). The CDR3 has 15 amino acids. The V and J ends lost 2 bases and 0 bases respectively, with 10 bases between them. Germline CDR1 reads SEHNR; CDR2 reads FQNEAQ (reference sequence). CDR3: CASSLQGLNQETQYF. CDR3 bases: TGTGCCAGCAGCTTACAAGGACTAAACCAAGAGACCCAGTACTTC.

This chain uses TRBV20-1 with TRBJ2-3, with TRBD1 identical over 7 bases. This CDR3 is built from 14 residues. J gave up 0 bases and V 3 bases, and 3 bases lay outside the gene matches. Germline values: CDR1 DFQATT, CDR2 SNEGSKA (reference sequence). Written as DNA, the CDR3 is TGCAGTGCTAGTACAGGGGCTAGCACAGATACGCAGTATTTT. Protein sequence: CSASTGASTDTQYF.

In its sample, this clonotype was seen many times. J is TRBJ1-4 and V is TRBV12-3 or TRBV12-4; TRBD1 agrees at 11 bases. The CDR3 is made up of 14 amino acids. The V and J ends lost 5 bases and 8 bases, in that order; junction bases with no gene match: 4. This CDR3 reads CASSADRGREKLFF. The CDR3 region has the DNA TGTGCCAGCAGTGCGGACAGGGGGCGGGAAAAACTGTTTTTT.

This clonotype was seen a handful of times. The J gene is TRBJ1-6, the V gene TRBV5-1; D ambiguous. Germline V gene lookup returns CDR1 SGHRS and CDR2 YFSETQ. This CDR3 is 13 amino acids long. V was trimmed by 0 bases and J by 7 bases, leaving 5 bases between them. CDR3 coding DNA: TGCGCCAGCAGCTTGGACGTGAATTCACCCCTCCACTTT. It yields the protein CASSLDVNSPLHF. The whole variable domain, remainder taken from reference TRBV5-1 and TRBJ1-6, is KAGVTQTPRYLIKTRGQQVTLSCSPISGHRSVSWYQQTPGQGLQFLFEYFSETQRNKGNFPGRFSGRQFSNSRSEMNVSTLELGDSALYLCASSLDVNSPLHFGNGTRLTVT.

DNA for the CDR3: TGTGCCACCAGTGATTTGGCCCAGACCCAGTACTTC. Translating it yields CATSDLAQTQYF. This chain links TRBV24-1 with TRBJ2-5; D unresolved. CDR3 length: 12 amino acids. Trimming cost V 0 bases and J 6 bases, with 4 bases left between them. Germline V lookup: CDR1 KGHDR, CDR2 SFDVKD.

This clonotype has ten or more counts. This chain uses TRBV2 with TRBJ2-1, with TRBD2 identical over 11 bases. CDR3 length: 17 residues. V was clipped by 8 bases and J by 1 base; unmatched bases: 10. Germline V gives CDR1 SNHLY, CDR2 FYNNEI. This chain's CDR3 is CASHRGLAGGSYNEQFF. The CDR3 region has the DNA TGTGCCAGCCACCGGGGTCTAGCGGGAGGATCCTACAATGAGCAGTTCTTC.

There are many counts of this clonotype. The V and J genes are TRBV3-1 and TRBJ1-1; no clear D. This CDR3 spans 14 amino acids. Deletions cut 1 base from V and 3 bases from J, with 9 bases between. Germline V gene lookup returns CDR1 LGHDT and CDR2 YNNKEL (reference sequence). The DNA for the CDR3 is TGTGCCAGCAGCCAAGGACCTGGGGACACTGAAGCTTTCTTT. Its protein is CASSQGPGDTEAFF.